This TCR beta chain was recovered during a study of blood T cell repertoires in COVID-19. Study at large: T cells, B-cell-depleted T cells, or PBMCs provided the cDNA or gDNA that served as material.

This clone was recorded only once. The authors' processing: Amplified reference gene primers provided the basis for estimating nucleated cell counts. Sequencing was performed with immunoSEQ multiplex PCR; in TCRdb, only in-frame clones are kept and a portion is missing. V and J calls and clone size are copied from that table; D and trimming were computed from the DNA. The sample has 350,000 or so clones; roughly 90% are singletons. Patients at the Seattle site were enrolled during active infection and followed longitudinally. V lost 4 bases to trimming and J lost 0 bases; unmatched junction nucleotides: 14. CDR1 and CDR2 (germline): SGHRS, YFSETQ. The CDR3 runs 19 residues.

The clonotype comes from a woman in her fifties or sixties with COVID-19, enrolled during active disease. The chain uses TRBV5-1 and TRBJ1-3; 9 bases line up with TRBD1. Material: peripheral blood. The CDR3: CASSRTPPGQGNSGNTIYF. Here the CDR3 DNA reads TGCGCCAGCAGCCGAACCCCCCCGGGACAGGGAAACTCTGGAAACACCATATATTTT.